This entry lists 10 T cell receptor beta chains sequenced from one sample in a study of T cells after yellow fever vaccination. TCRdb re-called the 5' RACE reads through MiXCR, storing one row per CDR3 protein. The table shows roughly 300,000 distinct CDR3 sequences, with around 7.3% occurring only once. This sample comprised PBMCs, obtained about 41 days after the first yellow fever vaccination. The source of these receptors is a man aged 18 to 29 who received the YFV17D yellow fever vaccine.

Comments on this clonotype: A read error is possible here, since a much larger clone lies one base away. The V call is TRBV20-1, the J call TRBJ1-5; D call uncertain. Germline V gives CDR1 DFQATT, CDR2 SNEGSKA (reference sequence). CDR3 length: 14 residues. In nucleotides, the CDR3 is TGCTGTGCTAGAGGTTCTAACCGCAATCAGCCCCAGCATTTT. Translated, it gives CCARGSNRNQPQHF.

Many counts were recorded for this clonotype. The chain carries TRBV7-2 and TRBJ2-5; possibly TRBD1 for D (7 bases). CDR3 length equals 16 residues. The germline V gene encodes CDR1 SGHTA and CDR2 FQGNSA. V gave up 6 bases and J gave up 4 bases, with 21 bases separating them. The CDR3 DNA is TGTGCCAGCAGTTTCCCTTACGCAGGGGGGAGAGAGACCCAGTACTTC. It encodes CASSFPYAGGRETQYF. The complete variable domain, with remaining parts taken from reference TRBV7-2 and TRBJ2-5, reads GAGVSQSPSNKVTEKGKDVELRCDPISGHTALYWYRQSLGQGLEFLIYFQGNSAPDKSGLPSDRFSAERTGGSVSTLTIQRTQQEDSAVYLCASSFPYAGGRETQYFGPGTRLLVL.

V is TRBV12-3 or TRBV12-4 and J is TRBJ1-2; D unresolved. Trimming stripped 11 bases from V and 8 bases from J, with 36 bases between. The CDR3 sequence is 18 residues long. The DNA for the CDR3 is TGTGCCTTCAGTTCCCTCTCGAGCGCCCTGCGTCCGATATTCGGCTACACCTTC. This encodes CAFSSLSSALRPIFGYTF.

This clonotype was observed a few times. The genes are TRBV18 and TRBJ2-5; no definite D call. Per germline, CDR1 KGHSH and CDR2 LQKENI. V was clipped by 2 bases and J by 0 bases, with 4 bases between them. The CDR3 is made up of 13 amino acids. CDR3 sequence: CASSPFDQETQYF. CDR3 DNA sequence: TGTGCCAGCTCACCATTCGACCAAGAGACCCAGTACTTC.

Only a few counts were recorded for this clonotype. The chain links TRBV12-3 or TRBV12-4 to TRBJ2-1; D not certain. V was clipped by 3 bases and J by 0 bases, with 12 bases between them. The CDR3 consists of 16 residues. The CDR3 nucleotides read TGTGCCAGCAGTTTTCCCCTTAAGAGCTCCTACAATGAGCAGTTCTTC. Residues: CASSFPLKSSYNEQFF.

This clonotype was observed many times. CDR3 sequence reads: CASSKDSGGPQETQYF. CDR3 nucleotide sequence: TGTGCCAGCAGCAAAGATAGCGGGGGGCCGCAAGAGACCCAGTACTTC. The chain has TRBV21-1 and TRBJ2-5; TRBD2 is the table's D call and was not checked against the DNA. TRBV21-1 is a recognized pseudogene. The CDR3 consists of 16 residues.

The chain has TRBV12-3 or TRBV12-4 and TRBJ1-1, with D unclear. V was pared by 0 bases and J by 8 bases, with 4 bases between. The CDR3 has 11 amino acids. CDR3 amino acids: CASSLATEAFF. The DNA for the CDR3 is TGTGCCAGCAGTTTAGCGACAGAAGCTTTCTTT.

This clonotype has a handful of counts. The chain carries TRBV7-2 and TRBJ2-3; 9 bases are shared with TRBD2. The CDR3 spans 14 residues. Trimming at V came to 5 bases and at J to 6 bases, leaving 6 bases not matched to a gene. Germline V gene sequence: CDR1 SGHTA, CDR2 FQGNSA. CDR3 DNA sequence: TGTGCCAGCAGCCCTGCGGGGGGGGTGGATACGCAGTATTTT. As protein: CASSPAGGVDTQYF.

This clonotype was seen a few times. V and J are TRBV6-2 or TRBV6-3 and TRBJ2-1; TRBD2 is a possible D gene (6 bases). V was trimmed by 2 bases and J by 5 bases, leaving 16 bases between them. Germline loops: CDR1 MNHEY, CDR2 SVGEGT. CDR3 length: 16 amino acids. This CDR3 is CASSYEDYRMNNEQFF. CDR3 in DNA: TGTGCCAGCAGTTACGAGGACTACCGAATGAACAATGAGCAGTTCTTC.

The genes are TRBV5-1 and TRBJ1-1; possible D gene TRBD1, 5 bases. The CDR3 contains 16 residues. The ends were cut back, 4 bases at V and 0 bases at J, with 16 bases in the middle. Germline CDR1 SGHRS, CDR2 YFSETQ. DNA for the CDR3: TGCGCCAGCAGCCCGCTGCCTGGGGGTTTGAACACTGAAGCTTTCTTT. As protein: CASSPLPGGLNTEAFF.